This T cell receptor (beta chain) was sequenced for a study of tumor-infiltrating lymphocytes in primary liver carcinoma. Study-wide results and caveats: Compared with tumor region pairs, tumor-adjacent and tumor-blood pairs overlapped less.

This clonotype was observed a few times. Its antigen is not identified. TCR beta cDNA was made from 500 ng total RNA with a constant-region primer. Modified slightly, ARM-PCR produced TCR beta libraries over three nested multiplex PCR rounds. Use of TRBV1-TRBV30 forward primers with a C-beta reverse primer characterized the first two PCR rounds, which lasted around 9 cycles each. TCRdb independently ran MiXCR on the multiplex PCR reads; one entry per CDR3 protein. The sample lists around 80,000 distinct CDR3 sequences; about three quarters were seen once. The germline gives CDR1 DFQATT, CDR2 SNEGSKA (reference sequence). CDR3 length: 15 residues. V lost 6 bases, J lost 4 bases, and 7 bases stayed unmatched. Unsorted bulk tissue, roughly 20-32 mg of it, served as the source for co-extraction of RNA and DNA.

The TCR was taken from a middle-aged man with primary liver carcinoma and hepatitis B virus infection. Sequenced material: liver tumor tissue from sampling region 1. Documented subset: tumor region T1, superior pole. The chain employs TRBV20-1 and TRBJ2-1; 12 nucleotides match TRBD2. The CDR3 loop reads CSADGGTSGYNEQFF. CDR3 DNA sequence: TGCAGTGCCGACGGAGGGACTAGCGGGTACAATGAGCAGTTCTTC.